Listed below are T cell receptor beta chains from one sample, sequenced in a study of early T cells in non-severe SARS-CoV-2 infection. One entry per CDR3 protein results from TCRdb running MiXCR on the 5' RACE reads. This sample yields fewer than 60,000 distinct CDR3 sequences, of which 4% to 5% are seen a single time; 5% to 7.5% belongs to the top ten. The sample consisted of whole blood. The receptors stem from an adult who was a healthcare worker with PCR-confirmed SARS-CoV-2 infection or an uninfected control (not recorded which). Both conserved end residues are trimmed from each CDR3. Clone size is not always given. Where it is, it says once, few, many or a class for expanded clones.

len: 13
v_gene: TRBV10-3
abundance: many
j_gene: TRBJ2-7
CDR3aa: AISEGLASSYEQY

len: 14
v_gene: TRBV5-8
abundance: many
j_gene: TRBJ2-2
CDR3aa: ASSAGQGAAGGELF

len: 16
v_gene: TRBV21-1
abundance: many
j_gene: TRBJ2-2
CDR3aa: ASSPTGGDRGQGGELF

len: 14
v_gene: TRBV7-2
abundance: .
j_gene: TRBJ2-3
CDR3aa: ASSRTSGGAPDTQY

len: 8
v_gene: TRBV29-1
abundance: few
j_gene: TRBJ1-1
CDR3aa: SVDLAEAF

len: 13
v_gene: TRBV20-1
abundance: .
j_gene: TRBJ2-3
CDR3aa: SLSGGDTSIDTQY

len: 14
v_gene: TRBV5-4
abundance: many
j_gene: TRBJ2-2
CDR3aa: ASSLFRGANTGELF

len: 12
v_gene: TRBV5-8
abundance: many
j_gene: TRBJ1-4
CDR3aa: ASSFSREGEKLF

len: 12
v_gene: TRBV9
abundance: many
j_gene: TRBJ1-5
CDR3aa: ASSEDRGGQPQH

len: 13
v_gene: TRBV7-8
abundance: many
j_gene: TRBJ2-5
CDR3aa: ASSLSSGVQETQY

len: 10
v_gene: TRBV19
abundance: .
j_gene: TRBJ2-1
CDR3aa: ASSIAGNEQF

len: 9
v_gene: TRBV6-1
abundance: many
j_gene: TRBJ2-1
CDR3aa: ASDLDNEQF

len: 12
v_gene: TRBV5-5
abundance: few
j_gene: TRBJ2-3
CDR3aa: ASNFRGGADTQY

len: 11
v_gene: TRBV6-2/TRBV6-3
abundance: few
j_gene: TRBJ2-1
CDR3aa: ASSYGGPNEQF

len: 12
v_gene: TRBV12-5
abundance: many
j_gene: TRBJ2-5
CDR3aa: ASGLSQGAETQY

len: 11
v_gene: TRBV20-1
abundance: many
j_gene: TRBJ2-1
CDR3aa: SARAGGSNEQF

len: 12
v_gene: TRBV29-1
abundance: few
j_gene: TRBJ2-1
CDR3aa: SVETSGSRNEQF

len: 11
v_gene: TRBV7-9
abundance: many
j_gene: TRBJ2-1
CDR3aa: ASSLGDPNEQF

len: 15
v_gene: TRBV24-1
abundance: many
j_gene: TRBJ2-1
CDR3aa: ATSDFRGLVGHNEQF

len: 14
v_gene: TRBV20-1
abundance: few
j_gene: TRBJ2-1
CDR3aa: SATSALSGVYNEQF

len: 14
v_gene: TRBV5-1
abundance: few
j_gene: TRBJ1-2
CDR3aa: ASSLAAGDRVGGYT

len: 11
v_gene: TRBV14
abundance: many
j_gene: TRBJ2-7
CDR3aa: ASSPSGGYEQY

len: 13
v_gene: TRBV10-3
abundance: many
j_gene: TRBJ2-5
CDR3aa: AIRGTSGRRETQY

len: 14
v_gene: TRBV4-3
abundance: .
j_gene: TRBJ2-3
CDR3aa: ASSQLTGLGTDTQY

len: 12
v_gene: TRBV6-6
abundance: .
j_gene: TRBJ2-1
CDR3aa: ASSSAGTSGEQF